The 7 T cell receptor beta chains presented below share a single source sample, sequenced in a study of siplizumab effects on memory and regulatory T cells. Only in-frame clones appear in the TCRdb table, and some are missing; sequencing was by immunoSEQ multiplex PCR. The data contain 90,000 to 95,000 clones, 96% of them singletons. The sequenced sample consisted of naive CD4+ T cells sorted from blood. Receptors were obtained from a human donor in good health.

This rearrangement joins TRBV28 to TRBJ2-4; D is uncertain. CDR1 MDHEN and CDR2 SYDVKM come from the germline V gene. This CDR3 contains 12 residues. The V gene lost 5 bases and the J gene lost 9 bases, with 11 bases spanning the gap. The CDR3 region is CASSTDVGIQYF. CDR3 coding DNA: TGTGCCAGCAGTACCGATGTGGGCATTCAGTACTTC.

V and J are TRBV15 and TRBJ1-5, with D unclear. Trimming removed 5 bases at V and 0 bases at J, with 11 bases between. The germline gives CDR1 LNHNV, CDR2 YYDKDF (reference sequence). The CDR3 runs to 15 residues. The CDR3 here is CATSSYGSSNQPQHF. DNA for the CDR3: TGTGCCACCAGCTCCTACGGTAGTAGCAATCAGCCCCAGCATTTT.

This sequence joins TRBV27 and TRBJ1-2, with a possible D match to TRBD1 (5 bases). In germline, CDR1 is MNHEY, CDR2 SMNVEV (reference sequence). The CDR3 length is 12 residues. The ends were cut back, 4 bases at V and 6 bases at J, with 9 bases in the middle. The CDR3 here is CASSSQGNGYTF. In DNA, the CDR3 is TGTGCCAGCAGTTCCCAGGGAAATGGCTACACCTTC.

The chain recombines TRBV5-1 with TRBJ1-6; 9 bases line up with TRBD1. The CDR3 loop spans 15 amino acids. With 10 bases clipped from V and 10 bases from J, the junction kept 15 bases outside the gene matches. Germline CDR1 and CDR2: SGHRS and YFSETQ. The CDR3 loop is CAQQGGDRVGSPLHF. CDR3 DNA: TGCGCCCAGCAGGGGGGGGACAGGGTTGGATCACCCCTCCACTTT.

The V gene is TRBV13, the J gene TRBJ1-1, with D unclear. The CDR3 contains 15 residues. Germline loops: CDR1 PRHDT, CDR2 FYEKMQ (reference sequence). The V end lost 0 bases, the J end lost 4 bases, and 12 bases lay between the germline ends. The CDR3: CASSLGPGWSTEAFF. The CDR3 coding sequence is TGTGCCAGCAGCTTAGGCCCTGGATGGAGCACTGAAGCTTTCTTT.

The rearrangement links TRBV19 to TRBJ2-5; D unresolved. Germline assignment: CDR1 LNHDA and CDR2 SQIVND (reference sequence). V lost 6 bases and J 2 bases, leaving 10 bases between the germline ends. The CDR3 covers 13 residues. The CDR3 sequence is CASRAGLQETQYF. CDR3 nucleotides: TGTGCCAGTAGAGCAGGCCTACAAGAGACCCAGTACTTC.

V is TRBV5-4 and J is TRBJ1-2; 9 nucleotides line up with TRBD1. Trimming took 0 bases from V and 6 from J; bases not matched to a gene: 6. Germline V lookup: CDR1 SGHNT, CDR2 YYREEE (reference sequence). The CDR3 contains 15 residues. The CDR3 region has the DNA TGTGCCAGCAGCTTGGAGGGACAGGGAGAAGATGGCTACACCTTC. Protein sequence: CASSLEGQGEDGYTF.